This record covers a single T cell receptor beta chain. This CDR3 spans 18 amino acids. Germline V gene lookup returns CDR1 SGHKS and CDR2 YYEKEE (reference sequence). The V gene end was trimmed by 4 bases and the J gene end by 0 bases; junction bases not matched to a gene: 14. This sample is part of a study of blood T cell repertoires in COVID-19. Study at large: COVID-19 samples collected from the United States, Italy and Spain covered acute and convalescent phases.

This table comes from immunoSEQ multiplex PCR, and its TCRdb copy is limited to in-frame clones, with some not included. The data show roughly 87,000 clones, less than 80% seen once. The chain links TRBV5-5 to TRBJ1-2, with TRBD1 identical over 8 bases. The specimen sequenced was peripheral blood. The origin of this receptor is a woman aged 45-60 years with acute or convalescent COVID-19. The CDR3 loop is CASSQTGGTGFTNYGYTF. The CDR3 nucleotides read TGTGCCAGCAGCCAGACGGGTGGGACAGGTTTTACTAACTATGGCTACACCTTC.